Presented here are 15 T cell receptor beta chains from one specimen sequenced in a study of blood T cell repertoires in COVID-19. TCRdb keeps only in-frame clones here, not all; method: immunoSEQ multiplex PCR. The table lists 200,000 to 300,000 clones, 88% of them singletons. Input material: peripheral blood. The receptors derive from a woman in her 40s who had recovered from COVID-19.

The chain's CDR3 is CAWNINWGGKLFF. The CDR3 nucleotides are TGTGCCTGGAACATAAACTGGGGGGGAAAACTGTTTTTT. This chain joins TRBV30 and TRBJ1-4, with a possible D match to TRBD1 (5 bases). Trimming removed 4 bases at V and 10 bases at J, with 16 bases between. This CDR3 has 13 residues. Germline V gene sequence: CDR1 GTSNPN, CDR2 SVGIG (reference sequence).

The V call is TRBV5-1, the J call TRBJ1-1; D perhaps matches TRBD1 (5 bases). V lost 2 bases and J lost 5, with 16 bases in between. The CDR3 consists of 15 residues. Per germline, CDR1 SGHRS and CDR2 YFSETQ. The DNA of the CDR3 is TGCGCCAGCAGCTTCCAGCCGGGGGTGGGAACTGAAGCTTTCTTT. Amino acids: CASSFQPGVGTEAFF.

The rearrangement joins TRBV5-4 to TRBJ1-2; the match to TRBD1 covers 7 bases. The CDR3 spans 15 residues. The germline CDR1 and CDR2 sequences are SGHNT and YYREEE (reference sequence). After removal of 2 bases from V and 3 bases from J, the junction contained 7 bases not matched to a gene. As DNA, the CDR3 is TGTGCCAGCAGCTTAGCCGGGACAGTAGACTATGGCTACACCTTC. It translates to CASSLAGTVDYGYTF.

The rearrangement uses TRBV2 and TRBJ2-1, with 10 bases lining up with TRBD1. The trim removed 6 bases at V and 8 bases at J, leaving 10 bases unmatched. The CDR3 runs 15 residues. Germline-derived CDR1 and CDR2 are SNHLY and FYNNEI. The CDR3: CASRPGDRGGDEQFF. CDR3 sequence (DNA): TGTGCCAGCAGACCGGGGGACAGGGGAGGCGATGAGCAGTTCTTC.

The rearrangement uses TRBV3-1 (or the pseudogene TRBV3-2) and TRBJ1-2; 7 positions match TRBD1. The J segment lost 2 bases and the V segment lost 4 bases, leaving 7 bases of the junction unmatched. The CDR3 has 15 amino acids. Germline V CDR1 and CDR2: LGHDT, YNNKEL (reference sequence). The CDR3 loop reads CASSRNRDRNYGYTF. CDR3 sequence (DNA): TGTGCCAGCAGCCGCAACCGGGACAGAAACTATGGCTACACCTTC.

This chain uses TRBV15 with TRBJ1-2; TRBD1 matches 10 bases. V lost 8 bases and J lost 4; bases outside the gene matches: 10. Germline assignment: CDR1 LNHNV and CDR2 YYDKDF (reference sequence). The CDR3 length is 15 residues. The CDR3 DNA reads TGTGCCACCGGGACAGGGGACGTGTTTAGCTATGGCTACACCTTC. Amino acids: CATGTGDVFSYGYTF. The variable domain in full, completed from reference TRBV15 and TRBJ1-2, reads DAMVIQNPRYQVTQFGKPVTLSCSQTLNHNVMYWYQQKSSQAPKLLFHYYDKDFNNEADTPDNFQSRRPNTSFCFLDIRSPGLGDTAMYLCATGTGDVFSYGYTFGSGTRLTVV.

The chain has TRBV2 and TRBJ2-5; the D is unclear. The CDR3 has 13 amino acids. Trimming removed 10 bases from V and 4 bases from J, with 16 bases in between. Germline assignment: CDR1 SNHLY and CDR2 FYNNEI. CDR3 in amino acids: CATRPRVGETQYF. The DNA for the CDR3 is TGTGCCACCCGTCCCCGGGTGGGAGAGACCCAGTACTTC.

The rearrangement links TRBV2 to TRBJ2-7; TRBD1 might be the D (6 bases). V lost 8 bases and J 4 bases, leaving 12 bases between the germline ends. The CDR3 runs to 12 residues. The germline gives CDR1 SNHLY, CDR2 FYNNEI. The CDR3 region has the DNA TGTGCCAGCGCCGGGACACTATACGAGCAGTACGTC. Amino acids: CASAGTLYEQYV.

Here the CDR3 reads CATSPGVSGKNIQYF. The CDR3 DNA reads TGTGCCACAAGCCCCGGGGTGTCGGGCAAAAACATTCAGTACTTC. The chain is built from TRBV6-5 and TRBJ2-4; possibly TRBD2 for D (5 bases). CDR1 and CDR2 (germline): MNHEY, SVGAGI. The CDR3 has 15 amino acids. With 10 bases removed from V and 3 bases from J, the gap between germline ends came to 19 bases.

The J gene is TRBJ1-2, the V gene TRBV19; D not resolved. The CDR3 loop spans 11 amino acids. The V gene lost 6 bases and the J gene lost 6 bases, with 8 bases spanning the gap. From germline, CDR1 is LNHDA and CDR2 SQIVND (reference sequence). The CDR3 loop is CASRDWDGYTF. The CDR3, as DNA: TGTGCCAGTAGGGACTGGGATGGCTACACCTTC.

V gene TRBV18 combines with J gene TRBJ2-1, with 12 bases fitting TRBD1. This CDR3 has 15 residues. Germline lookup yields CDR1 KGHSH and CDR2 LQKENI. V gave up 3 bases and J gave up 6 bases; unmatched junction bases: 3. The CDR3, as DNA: TGTGCCAGCTCACCCGGGACAGGGGGCGGCAATGAGCAGTTCTTC. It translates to CASSPGTGGGNEQFF.

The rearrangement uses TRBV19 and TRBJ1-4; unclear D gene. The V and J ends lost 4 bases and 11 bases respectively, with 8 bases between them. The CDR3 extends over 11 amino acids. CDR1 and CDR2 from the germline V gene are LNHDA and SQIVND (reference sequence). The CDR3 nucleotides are TGTGCCAGTAGTACCCCAGGCAAACTGTTTTTT. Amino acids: CASSTPGKLFF.

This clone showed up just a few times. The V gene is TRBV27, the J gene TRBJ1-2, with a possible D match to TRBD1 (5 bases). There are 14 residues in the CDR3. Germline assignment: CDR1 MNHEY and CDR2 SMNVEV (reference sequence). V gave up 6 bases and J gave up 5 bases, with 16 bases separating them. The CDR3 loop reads CASRPGNPGYGYTF. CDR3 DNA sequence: TGTGCCAGCAGACCAGGGAACCCAGGTTATGGCTACACCTTC.

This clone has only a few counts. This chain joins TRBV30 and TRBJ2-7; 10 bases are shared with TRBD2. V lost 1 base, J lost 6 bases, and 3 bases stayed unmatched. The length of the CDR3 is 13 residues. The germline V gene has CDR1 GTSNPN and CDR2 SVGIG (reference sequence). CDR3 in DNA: TGTGCCTGGAGTGCGCTAGCGGGAGTCGAGCAGTACTTC. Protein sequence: CAWSALAGVEQYF.

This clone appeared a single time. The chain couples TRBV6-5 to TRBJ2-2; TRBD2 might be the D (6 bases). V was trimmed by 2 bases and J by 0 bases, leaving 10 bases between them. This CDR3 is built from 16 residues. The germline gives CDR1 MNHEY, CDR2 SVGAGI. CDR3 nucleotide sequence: TGTGCCAGCAGTTACGGGAGGCGGCCGAACACCGGGGAGCTGTTTTTT. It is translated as CASSYGRRPNTGELFF.